Following are 10 T cell receptor beta chains from one sample sequenced in a study of T cell repertoires in cytomegalovirus infection. TCRdb re-analysed the reads in MiXCR, keeping a single row per CDR3 protein. This table holds 640,000 or so distinct CDR3 sequences, around a third found once. Antigens for these TCRs are unknown. Material: cultured PBMCs, obtained from culture after CMV antigen stimulation. The origin of the receptors is a human donor in good health (CMV status not recorded). Some clones in this sample may be carry-over from other donors' samples.

This clonotype showed up just once. The chain couples TRBV12-3 or TRBV12-4 to TRBJ1-1, with 8 bases aligning to TRBD1. V dropped 6 bases and J dropped 1; count of bases not matched to a gene: 7. This CDR3 region has 15 residues. This CDR3 reads CASSLAGGKNTEAFF. DNA of the CDR3: TGTGCCAGCAGCCTCGCAGGGGGCAAGAACACTGAAGCTTTCTTT.

The chain carries TRBV2 and TRBJ1-6; 12 bases align to TRBD1. CDR3 size: 15 residues. Germline loops: CDR1 SNHLY, CDR2 FYNNEI. The junction had 6 bases not matched to a gene; V was cut back by 6 bases and J by 9 bases. The CDR3 sequence: CASRPRDRGLSPLHF. The CDR3 coding sequence is TGTGCCAGCAGGCCACGGGACAGGGGGCTTTCACCCCTCCACTTT.

The gene calls are TRBV6-6 and TRBJ1-1; 7 bases agree with TRBD1. Trimming removed 2 bases from V and 4 bases from J; junction bases left unmatched: 7. Germline CDR1 and CDR2: MNHNY and SVGAGI (reference sequence). CDR3 size: 15 residues. The CDR3 nucleotides are TGTGCCAGCAGTTACCCGGACAGGAGAATCACTGAAGCTTTCTTT. Translated: CASSYPDRRITEAFF.

The chain links TRBV7-6 to TRBJ2-5, with D perhaps TRBD1 or TRBD2 (6 bases each). The CDR3 is 15 residues long. The V gene's germline CDR1 is SGHVS and CDR2 FNYEAQ. Between the trimmed V and J ends, which lost 2 bases and 2 bases, there was a span of 12 bases. CDR3 nucleotides: TGTGCCAGCAGCTTACACGGGGGCCCACAAGAGACCCAGTACTTC. This translates into CASSLHGGPQETQYF.

This clonotype was recorded many times. Relative to the germline gene, one junction end is altered; a read error may explain this. The rearrangement joins TRBV7-8 to TRBJ2-1; D assignment may be TRBD1 or TRBD2 (5 bases each). This CDR3 spans 12 amino acids. From germline, CDR1 is SGHVS and CDR2 FQNEAQ. The CDR3 protein is CASSRDGRLWLF. As DNA, the CDR3 is TGTGCCAGCAGCCGGGACGGACGACTTTGGCTCTTC.

The chain links TRBV7-9 to TRBJ2-4, with D perhaps being TRBD1 or TRBD2 (6 bases each). The ends were cut back, 4 bases at V and 8 bases at J, with 18 bases in the middle. CDR1 is SEHNR, CDR2 FQNEAQ, per germline (reference sequence). The CDR3 is 15 amino acids. The CDR3 nucleotides read TGTGCCAGCAGCTATGAACAGGGAGGATTGGACATTCAGTACTTC. Translating it yields CASSYEQGGLDIQYF.

The V call is TRBV4-2, the J call TRBJ2-6; D call uncertain. V dropped 0 bases and J dropped 0 bases, with 9 bases sitting between them. This CDR3 is built from 17 residues. Germline loops: CDR1 LGHNA, CDR2 YNFKEQ. As DNA, the CDR3 is TGTGCCAGCAGCCAAGATCCCACCAACTCTGGGGCCAACGTCCTGACTTTC. Translating it yields CASSQDPTNSGANVLTF.

This clonotype has a handful of counts. The V gene is TRBV5-4, the J gene TRBJ2-1, with D hard to call. The CDR3 length is 13 residues. Germline V lookup: CDR1 SGHNT, CDR2 YYREEE (reference sequence). The V end was cut by 1 base, the J end by 5 bases, with 7 bases between. The CDR3 here is CASSLSQHNEQFF. The CDR3 bases are TGTGCCAGCAGCTTGAGCCAGCACAATGAGCAGTTCTTC.

The CDR3 protein is CASSHTSGRAFDTQYF. In nucleotides, the CDR3 is TGTGCCAGCAGCCATACTAGCGGGAGGGCCTTCGATACGCAGTATTTT. V gene TRBV6-5 combines with J gene TRBJ2-3; 13 bases agree with TRBD2. CDR3 length equals 16 residues. Germline V gene data show CDR1 as MNHEY and CDR2 as SVGAGI. Losses at the gene ends were 6 bases for V and 6 bases for J; bases not matched to a gene: 9.

The CDR3 coding sequence is TGTGCCACCCCAGCACAGGTCACTGAAGCTTTCTTT. Amino acid sequence: CATPAQVTEAFF. The genes are TRBV24-1 and TRBJ1-1; TRBD1 is a possible D gene (5 bases). The V gene lost 9 bases and the J gene lost 4 bases, with 11 bases spanning the gap. The CDR3 contains 12 residues. CDR1 is KGHDR and CDR2 is SFDVKD in the germline V gene.